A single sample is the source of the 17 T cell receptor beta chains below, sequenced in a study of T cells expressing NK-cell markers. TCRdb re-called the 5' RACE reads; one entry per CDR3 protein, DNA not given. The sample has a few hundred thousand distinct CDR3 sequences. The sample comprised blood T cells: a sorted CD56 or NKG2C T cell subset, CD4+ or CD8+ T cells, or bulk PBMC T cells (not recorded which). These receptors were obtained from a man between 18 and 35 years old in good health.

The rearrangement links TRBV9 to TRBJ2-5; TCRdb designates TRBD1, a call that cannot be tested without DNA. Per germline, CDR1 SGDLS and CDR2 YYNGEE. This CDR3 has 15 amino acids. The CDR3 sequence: CASSVGDRVQETQYF.

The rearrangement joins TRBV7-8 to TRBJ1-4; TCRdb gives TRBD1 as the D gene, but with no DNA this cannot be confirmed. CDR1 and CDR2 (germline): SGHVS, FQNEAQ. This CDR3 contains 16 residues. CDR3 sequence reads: CASSLVGGTGTSQLFF.

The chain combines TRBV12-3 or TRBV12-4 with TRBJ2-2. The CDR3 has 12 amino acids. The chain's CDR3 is CAGKGVAGELFF.

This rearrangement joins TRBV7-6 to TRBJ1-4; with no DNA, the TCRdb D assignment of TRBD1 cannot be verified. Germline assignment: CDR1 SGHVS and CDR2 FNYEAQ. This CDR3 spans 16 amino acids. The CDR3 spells CASSFEKYTGTEKLFF.

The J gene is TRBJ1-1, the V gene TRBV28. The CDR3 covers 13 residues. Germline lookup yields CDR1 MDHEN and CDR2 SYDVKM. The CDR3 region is CASSRRVSTEAFF.

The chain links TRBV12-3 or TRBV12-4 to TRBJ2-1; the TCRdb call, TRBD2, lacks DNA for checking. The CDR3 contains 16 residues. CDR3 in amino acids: CASSLLTSGRINEQFF.

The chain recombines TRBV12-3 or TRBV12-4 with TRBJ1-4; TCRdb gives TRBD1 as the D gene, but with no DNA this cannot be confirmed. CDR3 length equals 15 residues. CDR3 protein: CASSPSGVEAEKLFF.

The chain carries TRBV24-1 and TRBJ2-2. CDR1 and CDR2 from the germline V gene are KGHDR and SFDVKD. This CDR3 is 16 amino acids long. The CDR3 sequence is CATSEWSGQNTGELFF.

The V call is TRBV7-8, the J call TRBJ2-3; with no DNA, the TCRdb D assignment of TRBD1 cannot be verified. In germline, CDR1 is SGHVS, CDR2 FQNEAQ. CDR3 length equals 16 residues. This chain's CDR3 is CASSLLTREVTDTQYF.

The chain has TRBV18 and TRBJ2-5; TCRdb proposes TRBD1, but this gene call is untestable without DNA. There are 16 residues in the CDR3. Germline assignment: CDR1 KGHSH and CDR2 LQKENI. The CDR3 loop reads CASSPLPGTGQETQYF.

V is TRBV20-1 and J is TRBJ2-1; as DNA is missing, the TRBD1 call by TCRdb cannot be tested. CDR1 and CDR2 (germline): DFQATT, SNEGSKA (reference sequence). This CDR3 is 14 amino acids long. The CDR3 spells CSASTAGDYNEQFF.

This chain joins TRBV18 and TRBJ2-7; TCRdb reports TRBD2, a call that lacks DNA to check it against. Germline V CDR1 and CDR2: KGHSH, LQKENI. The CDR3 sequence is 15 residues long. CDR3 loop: CASSPGLLDRPEQYF.

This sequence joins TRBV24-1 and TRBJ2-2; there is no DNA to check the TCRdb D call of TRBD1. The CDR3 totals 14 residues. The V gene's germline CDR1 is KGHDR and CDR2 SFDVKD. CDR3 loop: CATRQGGDTGELFF.

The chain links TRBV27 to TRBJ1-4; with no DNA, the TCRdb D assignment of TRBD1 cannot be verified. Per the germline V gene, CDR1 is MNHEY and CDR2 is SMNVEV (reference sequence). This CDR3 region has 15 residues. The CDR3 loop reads CARSAYRGRREKLFF. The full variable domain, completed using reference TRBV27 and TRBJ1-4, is EAQVTQNPRYLITVTGKKLTVTCSQNMNHEYMSWYRQDPGLGLRQIYYSMNVEVTDKGDVPEGYKVSRKEKRNFPLILESPSPNQTSLYFCARSAYRGRREKLFFGSGTQLSVL.

CDR3: CATESPRSTGELFF. The chain combines TRBV24-1 with TRBJ2-2; absent DNA, TCRdb's TRBD2 call cannot be checked. Germline V CDR1 and CDR2: KGHDR, SFDVKD. This CDR3 is 14 amino acids long.

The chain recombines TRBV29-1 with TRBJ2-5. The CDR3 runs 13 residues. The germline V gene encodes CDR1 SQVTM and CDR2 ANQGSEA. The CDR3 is CSVGFGKGETQYF.

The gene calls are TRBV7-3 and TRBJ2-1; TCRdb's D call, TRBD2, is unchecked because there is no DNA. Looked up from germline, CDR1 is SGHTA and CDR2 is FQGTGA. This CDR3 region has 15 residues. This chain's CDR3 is CASSPRPSGYNEQFF.